In its sample, the clone carrying this T cell receptor (beta chain) was seen once. The antigen remains undetermined. This specimen comes from a study of cytomegalovirus exposure and HLA in healthy donors. Study conclusions and caveats: Highest at DRB1 and lowest at HLA-C, TCR association rates differed among HLA loci in a later analysis.

Amplification used 60 Vbeta primers and 13 Jbeta primers. The repertoire was sequenced with immunoSEQ multiplex PCR; TCRdb's copy has only in-frame clones and lacks some. The table has some 150,000 clones, 55% to 80% seen once; the top ten hold about 7.1%. The CDR3 loop spans 18 amino acids. V gave up 5 bases and J gave up 3 bases, with 23 bases separating them. The germline CDR1 and CDR2 sequences are MNHEY and SMNVEV (reference sequence). The material sequenced was PBMCs. The gene calls are TRBV27 and TRBJ2-1, with D tentatively TRBD2 (6 bases). The receptor was isolated from a woman aged 55-75 years in good health and CMV-seropositive. CDR3 DNA: TGTGCCAGCAGTCACACTGGGGGGAGCCCAATAAACTACAATGAGCAGTTCTTC. It yields the protein CASSHTGGSPINYNEQFF.